Included here is one TCR beta chain sequence, with context. These data come from a study of blood T cell repertoires in COVID-19. Background on the study: Whether acute or convalescent, the COVID-19 samples came from the United States, Italy and Spain.

This CDR3 is 16 amino acids long. The ends were cut back, 0 bases at V and 7 bases at J, with 15 bases in the middle. CDR1 is MNHEY and CDR2 is SMNVEV in the germline V gene (reference sequence). The repertoire was sequenced with immunoSEQ multiplex PCR; TCRdb's copy has only in-frame clones and lacks some. In the table there are about 250,000 clones, 84% of which are singletons. The clonotype comes from a woman in her thirties or forties who had recovered from COVID-19. Sequences were obtained from peripheral blood. This rearrangement joins TRBV27 to TRBJ1-4; D ambiguous. The chain's CDR3 is CASSLSGEGFGEKLFF. CDR3 in DNA: TGTGCCAGCAGTTTATCGGGAGAGGGTTTTGGTGAAAAACTGTTTTTT.